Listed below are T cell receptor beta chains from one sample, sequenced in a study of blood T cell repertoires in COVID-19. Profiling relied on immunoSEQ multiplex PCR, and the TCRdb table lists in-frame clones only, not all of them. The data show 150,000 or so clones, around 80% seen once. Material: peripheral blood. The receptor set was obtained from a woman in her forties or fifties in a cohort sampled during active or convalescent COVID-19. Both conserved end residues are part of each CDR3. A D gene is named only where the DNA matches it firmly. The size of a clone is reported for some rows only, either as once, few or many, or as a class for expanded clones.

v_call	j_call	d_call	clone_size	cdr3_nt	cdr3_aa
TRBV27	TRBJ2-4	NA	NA	TGTGCCAGCAGTTTGGGCAGAGCCAAAAACATTCAGTACTTC	CASSLGRAKNIQYF
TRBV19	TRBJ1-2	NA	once	TGTGCCAGTAGTATCCCGGGAGTCGGCTACACCTTC	CASSIPGVGYTF
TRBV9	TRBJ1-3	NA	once	TGTGCCAGCAGCGCAGGGTTCTCTGGAAACACCATATATTTT	CASSAGFSGNTIYF
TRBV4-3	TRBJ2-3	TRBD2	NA	TGCGCCAGCAGCCAAGACATTCGGCGGGGGAGCACAGATACGCAGTATTTT	CASSQDIRRGSTDTQYF
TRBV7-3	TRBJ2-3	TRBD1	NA	TGTGCCAGCAGCGCGACAGGGGTGCCAGATACGCAGTATTTT	CASSATGVPDTQYF
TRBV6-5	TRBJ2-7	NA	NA	TGTGCCAGCAGTTACTCTGCGTACGGCGAGCAGTACTTC	CASSYSAYGEQYF
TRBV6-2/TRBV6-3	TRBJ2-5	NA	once	TGTGCCAGCAGTCACCCGGACCGATGGGGCGGGACCCAGTACTTC	CASSHPDRWGGTQYF
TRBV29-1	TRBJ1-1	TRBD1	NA	TGCAGCGCCAGGACAGGGAGAAACGCTGAAGCTTTCTTT	CSARTGRNAEAFF
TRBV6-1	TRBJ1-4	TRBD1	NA	TGTGCCAGCAGTGAAGAAGCAGGGGGCTATGAAAAACTGTTTTTT	CASSEEAGGYEKLFF
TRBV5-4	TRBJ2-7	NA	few	TGTGCCAGCAGCTTCGACCTACCGCAGGGCTCCTACGAGCAGTACTTC	CASSFDLPQGSYEQYF
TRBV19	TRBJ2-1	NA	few	TGTGCCAGTGGGGGGGCGTCGGCCGGCCAAAATGAGCAGTTCTTC	CASGGASAGQNEQFF
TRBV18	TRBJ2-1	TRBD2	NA	TGTGCCAGCTCACCACCGGGACAGCGGGGGGCCTTTGGGTATGAGCAGTTCTTC	CASSPPGQRGAFGYEQFF
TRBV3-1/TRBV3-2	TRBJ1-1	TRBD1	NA	TGTGCCAGCAGCCAAGGAGGACAGGGGACTGAAGCTTTCTTT	CASSQGGQGTEAFF
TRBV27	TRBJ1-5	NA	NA	TGTGCCAGCAGCCCTGGGGCAGAAAATCAGCCCCAGCATTTT	CASSPGAENQPQHF
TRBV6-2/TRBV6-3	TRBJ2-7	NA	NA	TGTGCCAGCAGTCTAACAGGGTCCTACGAGCAGTACTTC	CASSLTGSYEQYF
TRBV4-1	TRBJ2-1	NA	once	TGCGCCAGCAGCCAATACCTAGCGAACAATGAGCAGTTCTTC	CASSQYLANNEQFF
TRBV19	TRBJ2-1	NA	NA	TGTGCCAGTAAACAGGGGGGGGATGAGCAGTTCTTC	CASKQGGDEQFF
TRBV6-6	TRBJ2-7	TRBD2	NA	TGTGCCAGCAAGCTAGCGGGGGGGTCCTACGAGCAGTACTTC	CASKLAGGSYEQYF
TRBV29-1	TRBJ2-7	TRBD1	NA	TGCAGCGTTGAACGAATCGGGACAGGGGGCTACGAGCAGTACTTC	CSVERIGTGGYEQYF
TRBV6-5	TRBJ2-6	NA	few	TGTGCCAGCAGACACAGGGCCTCTGGGGCCAACGTCCTGACTTTC	CASRHRASGANVLTF
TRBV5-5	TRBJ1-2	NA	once	TGTGCCAGCAGCGTTGGCGGGGGTCCTAACTATGGCTACACCTTC	CASSVGGGPNYGYTF
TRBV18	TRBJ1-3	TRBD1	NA	TGTGCCAGCTCACTTTACAGGGGGTCTGGAAACACCATATATTTT	CASSLYRGSGNTIYF
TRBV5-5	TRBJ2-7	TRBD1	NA	TGTGCCAGCAGCTTAAGGACAGGGGAAAACGAGCAGTACTTC	CASSLRTGENEQYF
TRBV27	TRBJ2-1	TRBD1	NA	TGTGCCAGCAGTTTACCCTCCCGGGACAGGGGTTTGTATGAGCAGTTCTTC	CASSLPSRDRGLYEQFF
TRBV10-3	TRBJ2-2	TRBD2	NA	TGTGCCATCAAAGGTAGCGGGGGGCTGAACACCGGGGAGCTGTTTTTT	CAIKGSGGLNTGELFF
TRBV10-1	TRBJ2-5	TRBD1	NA	TGCGCCAGCAGTGAGGGCCAGGGGGCAGAGACCCAGTACTTC	CASSEGQGAETQYF
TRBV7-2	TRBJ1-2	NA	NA	TGTGCCAGCAGCTTAGTCGACAGTAACTATGGCTACACCTTC	CASSLVDSNYGYTF
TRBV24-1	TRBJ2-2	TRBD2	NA	TGTGCCACCAGTGATCGGACTAGCGGGGGGGCGGACACCGGGGAGCTGTTTTTT	CATSDRTSGGADTGELFF
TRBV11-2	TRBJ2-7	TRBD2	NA	TGTGCCAGCAGCACCCATGGGACTACCTACTCCTACGAGCAGTACTTC	CASSTHGTTYSYEQYF
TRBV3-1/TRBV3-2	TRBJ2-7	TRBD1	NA	TGTGCCAGCAGCAGGGAGACAGGGGGCAGTTCTTTGGGCGAGCAGTACTTC	CASSRETGGSSLGEQYF
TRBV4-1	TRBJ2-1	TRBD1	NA	TGCGCCAGCAGCCAAGCTCGGGACAGGGGGGACAATGAGCAGTTCTTC	CASSQARDRGDNEQFF
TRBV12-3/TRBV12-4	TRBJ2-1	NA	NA	TGTGCCAGCAGTCACGACAGTTGGCTGGAGCAGTTCTTC	CASSHDSWLEQFF
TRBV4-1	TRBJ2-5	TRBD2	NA	TGCGCCAGCAGCCAAGAAACTAGCGGGCGAAATATCCAAGGAGAGACCCAGTACTTC	CASSQETSGRNIQGETQYF
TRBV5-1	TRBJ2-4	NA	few	TGCGCCAGCAGCTTGTCTACTAGCAGTGTCATTCAGTACTTC	CASSLSTSSVIQYF
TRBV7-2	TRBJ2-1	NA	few	TGTGCCAGCAGCCGGGGGGCAGGTGAGCAGTTCTTC	CASSRGAGEQFF
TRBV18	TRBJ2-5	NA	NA	TGTGCCAGCTCACTGGCGGCCCAAGAGACCCAGTACTTC	CASSLAAQETQYF
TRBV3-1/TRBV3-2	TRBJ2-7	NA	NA	TGTGCCAGCAGCCAAGATAATAGTTACGAGCAGTACTTC	CASSQDNSYEQYF
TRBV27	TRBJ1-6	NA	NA	TGTGCCAGCAGTTTATCGGGTACGGGGTGGAATTCACCCCTCCACTTT	CASSLSGTGWNSPLHF
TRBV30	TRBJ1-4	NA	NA	TGTGCCTGGAATGCACGCAGGGGAGAGGAGGAAAAACTGTTTTTT	CAWNARRGEEEKLFF
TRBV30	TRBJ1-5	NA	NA	TGTGCCTGGAGTCCCCCCCACCGACAAGATCAGCCCCAGCATTTT	CAWSPPHRQDQPQHF
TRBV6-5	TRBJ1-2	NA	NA	TGTGCCGCCCTCTCCCCGGCAGCAGAGGTTGGCTACACCTTC	CAALSPAAEVGYTF
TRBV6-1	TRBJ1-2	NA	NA	TGTGCCAGCAGTGAAACCCGGGCGGGCGGGAACTATGGCTACACCTTC	CASSETRAGGNYGYTF
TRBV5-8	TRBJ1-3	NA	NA	TGTGCCAGCAGCTTGGTCAGCTCTGGAAACACCATATATTTT	CASSLVSSGNTIYF
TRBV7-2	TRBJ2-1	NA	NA	TGTGCCAGCAGCCCCCGACAGGATCCCAATGAGCAGTTCTTC	CASSPRQDPNEQFF
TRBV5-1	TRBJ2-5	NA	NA	TGCGCCAGCACCCGGAGGTACCAAGAGACCCAGTACTTC	CASTRRYQETQYF
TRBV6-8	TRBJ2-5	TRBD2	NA	TGTGCCAGCAGTCTTCCGACTAGCGGTGACCAAGAGACCCAGTACTTC	CASSLPTSGDQETQYF
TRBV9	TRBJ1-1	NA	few	TGTGCCAGCAGCCCTCCATCCGGGAGGGGGATGAACACTGAAGCTTTCTTT	CASSPPSGRGMNTEAFF
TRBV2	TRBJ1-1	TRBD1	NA	TGTGCCAGCAGTTATCCCGGGACAGGAGTGAACACTGAAGCTTTCTTT	CASSYPGTGVNTEAFF
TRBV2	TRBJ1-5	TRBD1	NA	TGTGCCAGCAGTGCGGGGACAGGGAATCAGCCCCAGCATTTT	CASSAGTGNQPQHF
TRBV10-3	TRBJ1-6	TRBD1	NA	TGTGCCATCAGTGGAGGGGACAGAAATTCACCCCTCCACTTT	CAISGGDRNSPLHF
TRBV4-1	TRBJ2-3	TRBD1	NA	TGCGCCAGCAGCCTCCGAACGGCAGCAGGGGGATTAGATACGCAGTATTTT	CASSLRTAAGGLDTQYF